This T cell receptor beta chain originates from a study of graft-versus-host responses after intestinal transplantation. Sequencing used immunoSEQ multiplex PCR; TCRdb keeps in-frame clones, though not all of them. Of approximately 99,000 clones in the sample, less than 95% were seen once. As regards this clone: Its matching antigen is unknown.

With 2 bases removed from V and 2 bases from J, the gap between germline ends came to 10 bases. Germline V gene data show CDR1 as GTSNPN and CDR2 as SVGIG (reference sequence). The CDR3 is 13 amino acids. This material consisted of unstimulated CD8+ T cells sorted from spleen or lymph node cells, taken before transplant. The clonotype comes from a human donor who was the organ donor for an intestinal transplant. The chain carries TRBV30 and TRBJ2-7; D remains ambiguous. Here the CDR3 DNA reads TGTGCCTGGAGTTACGGTCCACCCTACGAGCAGTACTTC. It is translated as CAWSYGPPYEQYF.